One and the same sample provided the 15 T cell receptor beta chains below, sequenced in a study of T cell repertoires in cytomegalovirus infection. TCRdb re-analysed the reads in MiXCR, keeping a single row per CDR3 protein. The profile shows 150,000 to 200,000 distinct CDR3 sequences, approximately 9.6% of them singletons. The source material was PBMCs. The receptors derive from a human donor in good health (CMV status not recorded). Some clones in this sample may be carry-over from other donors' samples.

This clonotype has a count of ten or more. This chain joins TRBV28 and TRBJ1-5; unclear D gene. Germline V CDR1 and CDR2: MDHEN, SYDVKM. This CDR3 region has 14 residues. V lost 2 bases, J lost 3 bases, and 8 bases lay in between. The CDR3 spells CASSLLPDNQPQHF. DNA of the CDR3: TGTGCCAGCAGTTTACTGCCAGACAATCAGCCCCAGCATTTT.

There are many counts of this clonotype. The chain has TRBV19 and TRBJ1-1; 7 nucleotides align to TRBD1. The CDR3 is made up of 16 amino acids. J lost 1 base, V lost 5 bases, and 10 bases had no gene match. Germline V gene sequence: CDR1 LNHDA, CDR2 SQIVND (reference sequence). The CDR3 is CASSALPGQTNTEAFF. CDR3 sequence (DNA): TGTGCCAGTAGTGCTTTACCGGGACAGACGAACACTGAAGCTTTCTTT.

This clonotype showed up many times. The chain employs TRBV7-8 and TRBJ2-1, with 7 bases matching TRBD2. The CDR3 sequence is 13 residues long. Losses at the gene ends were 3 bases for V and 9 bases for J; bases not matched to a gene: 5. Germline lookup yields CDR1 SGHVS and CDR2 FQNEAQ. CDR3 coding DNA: TGTGCCAGCAGCTTGGGGGGAGGGATTGAGCAGTTCTTC. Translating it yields CASSLGGGIEQFF.

The DNA for the CDR3 is TGTGCCAGCAGTTACTGGGACGCGGAGACCCAGTACTTC. It translates to CASSYWDAETQYF. This rearrangement joins TRBV6-2 or TRBV6-3 to TRBJ2-5; the D call may be TRBD1 or TRBD2 (5 bases each). The CDR3 totals 13 residues. The V gene lost 1 base and the J gene lost 5 bases, with 8 bases spanning the gap. The germline V gene has CDR1 MNHEY and CDR2 SVGEGT.

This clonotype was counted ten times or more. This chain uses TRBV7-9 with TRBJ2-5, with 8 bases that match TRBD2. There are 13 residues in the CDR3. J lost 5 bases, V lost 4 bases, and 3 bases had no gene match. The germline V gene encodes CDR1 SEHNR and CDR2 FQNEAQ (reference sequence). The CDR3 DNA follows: TGTGCCAGCAGCTCAGCGGGAGTGGAGACCCAGTACTTC. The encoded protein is CASSSAGVETQYF.

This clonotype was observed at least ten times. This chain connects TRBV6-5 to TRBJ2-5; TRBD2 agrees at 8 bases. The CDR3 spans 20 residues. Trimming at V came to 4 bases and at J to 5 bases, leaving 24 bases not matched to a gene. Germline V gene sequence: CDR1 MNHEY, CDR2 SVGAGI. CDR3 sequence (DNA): TGTGCCAGCAGTTCCGGGGGGGGACCTTCCAGGGGCCCACCTCGGGAGACCCAGTACTTC. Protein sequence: CASSSGGGPSRGPPRETQYF.

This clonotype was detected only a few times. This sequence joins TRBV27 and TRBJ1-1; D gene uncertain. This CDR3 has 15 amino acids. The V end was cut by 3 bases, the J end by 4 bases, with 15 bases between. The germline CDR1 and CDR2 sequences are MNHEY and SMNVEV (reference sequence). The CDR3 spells CASSFRGGGGTEAFF. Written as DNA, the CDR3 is TGTGCCAGCAGTTTCCGGGGAGGAGGCGGCACTGAAGCTTTCTTT.

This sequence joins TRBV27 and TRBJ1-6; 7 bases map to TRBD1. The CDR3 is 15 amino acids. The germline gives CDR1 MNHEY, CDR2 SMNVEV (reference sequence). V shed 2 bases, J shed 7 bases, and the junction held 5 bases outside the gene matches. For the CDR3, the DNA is TGTGCCAGCAGTTTAGCGACAGGGTTAAATTCACCCCTCCACTTT. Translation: CASSLATGLNSPLHF.

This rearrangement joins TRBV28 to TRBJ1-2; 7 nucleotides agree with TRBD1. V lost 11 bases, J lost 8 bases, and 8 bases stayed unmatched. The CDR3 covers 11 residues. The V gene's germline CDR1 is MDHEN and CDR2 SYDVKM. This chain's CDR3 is CAARQGGGYTF. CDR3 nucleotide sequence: TGTGCCGCTAGACAGGGTGGGGGCTACACCTTC.

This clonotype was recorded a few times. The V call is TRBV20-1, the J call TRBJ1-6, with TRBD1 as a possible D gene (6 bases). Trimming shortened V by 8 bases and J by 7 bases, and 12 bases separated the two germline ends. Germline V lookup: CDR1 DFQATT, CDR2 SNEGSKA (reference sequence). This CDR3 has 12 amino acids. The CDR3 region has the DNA TGCAGTACGGGACAATGGAATTCACCCCTCCACTTT. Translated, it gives CSTGQWNSPLHF.

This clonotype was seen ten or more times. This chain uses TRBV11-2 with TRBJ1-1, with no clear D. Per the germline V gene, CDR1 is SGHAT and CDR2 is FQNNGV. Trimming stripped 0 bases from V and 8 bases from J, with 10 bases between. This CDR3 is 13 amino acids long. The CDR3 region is CASSLDLGAEAFF. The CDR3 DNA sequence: TGTGCCAGCAGCTTAGACTTAGGCGCAGAAGCTTTCTTT.

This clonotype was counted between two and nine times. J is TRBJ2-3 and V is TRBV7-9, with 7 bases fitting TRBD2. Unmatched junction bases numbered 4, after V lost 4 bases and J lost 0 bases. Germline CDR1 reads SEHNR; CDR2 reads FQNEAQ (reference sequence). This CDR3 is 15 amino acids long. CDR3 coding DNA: TGTGCCAGCAGCTATGGACTAGGCAGCACAGATACGCAGTATTTT. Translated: CASSYGLGSTDTQYF.

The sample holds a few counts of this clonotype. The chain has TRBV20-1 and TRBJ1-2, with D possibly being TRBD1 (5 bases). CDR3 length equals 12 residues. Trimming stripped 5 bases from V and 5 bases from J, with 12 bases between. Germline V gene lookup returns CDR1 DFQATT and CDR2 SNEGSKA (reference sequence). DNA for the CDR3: TGCAGTGCTCACACAGGAACGTATGGCTACACCTTC. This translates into CSAHTGTYGYTF.

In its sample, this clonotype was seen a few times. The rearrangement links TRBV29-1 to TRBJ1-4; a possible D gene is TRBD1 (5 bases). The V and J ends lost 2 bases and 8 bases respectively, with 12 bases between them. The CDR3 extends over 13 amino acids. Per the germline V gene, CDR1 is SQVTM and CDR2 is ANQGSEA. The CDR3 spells CSVERGIGEKLFF. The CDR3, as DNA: TGCAGCGTTGAACGGGGCATCGGAGAAAAACTGTTTTTT. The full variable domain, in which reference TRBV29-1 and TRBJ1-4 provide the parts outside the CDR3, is SAVISQKPSRDICQRGTSLTIQCQVDSQVTMMFWYRQQPGQSLTLIATANQGSEATYESGFVIDKFPISRPNLTFSTLTVSNMSPEDSSIYLCSVERGIGEKLFFGSGTQLSVL.

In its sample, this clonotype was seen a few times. CDR3 in amino acids: CASSFDRGNTDTQYF. In DNA form, the CDR3 reads TGTGCCAGCAGCTTCGACAGGGGGAACACAGATACGCAGTATTTT. The rearrangement uses TRBV7-8 and TRBJ2-3; TRBD1 aligns across 9 bases. This CDR3 is 15 amino acids long. V lost 3 bases and J lost 2; bases outside the gene matches: 3. The germline V gene encodes CDR1 SGHVS and CDR2 FQNEAQ.